Shown below are 11 T cell receptor beta chains from a single sample sequenced in a study of regulatory T cells in long-lasting Graves disease. Both iRepertoire HTBI primers and Arm-PCR of CDR3 regions were used to build the TCR beta libraries. TCRdb called the multiplex PCR reads again in MiXCR, with one record for every CDR3 protein. The sample has about 660,000 distinct CDR3 sequences, roughly 30% seen once; the top ten hold roughly 41%. Time point in this sample: persistent/refractory GD, antithyroid drugs over 5 years with positive TRAb. PBMCs provided the RNA from which the TCR library was made. The source material was peripheral blood mononuclear cells (PBMCs), sampled when the disease was refractory, from a patient treated with antithyroid drugs. These receptor sequences come from a female donor with Graves disease.

This clonotype came up a few times. This chain links TRBV9 with TRBJ1-2; D is possibly TRBD1 (5 bases). The length of the CDR3 is 15 residues. Trimming stripped 3 bases from V and 6 bases from J, with 18 bases between. Germline CDR1 is SGDLS and CDR2 is YYNGEE. CDR3 DNA sequence: TGTGCCAGCAGCGAGGTTCTCCGGGGCAAGGATGGCTACACCTTC. Its protein is CASSEVLRGKDGYTF.

A single count supports this clonotype. The rearrangement joins TRBV27 to TRBJ2-2; 11 positions agree with TRBD2. Germline V lookup: CDR1 MNHEY, CDR2 SMNVEV (reference sequence). The J segment lost 5 bases and the V segment lost 5 bases, leaving 13 bases of the junction unmatched. The CDR3 sequence is 18 residues long. CDR3 loop: CASSTNLLAGERTGELFF. The CDR3 DNA sequence: TGTGCCAGCAGTACAAATCTACTAGCGGGAGAACGTACCGGGGAGCTGTTTTTT.

Many counts were recorded for this clonotype. CDR3 DNA sequence: TGTGCCAGCAGTTTACAGGGGACAGGGGCGAACACTGAAGCTTTCTTT. It yields the protein CASSLQGTGANTEAFF. The rearrangement joins TRBV28 to TRBJ1-1; TRBD1 matches at 10 bases. The germline V gene encodes CDR1 MDHEN and CDR2 SYDVKM. V was pared by 2 bases and J by 1 base, with 4 bases of the junction left unmatched. The CDR3 covers 16 residues. Together with reference TRBV28 and TRBJ1-1, the CDR3 gives the full variable domain: DVKVTQSSRYLVKRTGEKVFLECVQDMDHENMFWYRQDPGLGLRLIYFSYDVKMKEKGDIPEGYSVSREKKERFSLILESASTNQTSMYLCASSLQGTGANTEAFFGQGTRLTVV.

This clonotype was detected ten times or more. The rearrangement links TRBV2 to TRBJ1-4, with 7 bases fitting TRBD1. The length of the CDR3 is 16 residues. CDR1 is SNHLY, CDR2 FYNNEI, per germline. Trimming at V came to 3 bases and at J to 8 bases, leaving 12 bases not matched to a gene. CDR3 amino acids: CASSDPARGAQEKLFF. CDR3 bases: TGTGCCAGCAGTGACCCGGCCAGGGGGGCGCAAGAAAAACTGTTTTTT.

This clonotype appeared many times. The gene calls are TRBV6-1 and TRBJ1-5; D remains ambiguous. Trimming removed 8 bases at V and 3 bases at J, with 11 bases between. Germline lookup yields CDR1 MNHNS and CDR2 SASEGT. This CDR3 spans 13 amino acids. CDR3 amino acids: CASREGNNQPQHF. CDR3 DNA: TGTGCCAGCCGGGAAGGGAACAATCAGCCCCAGCATTTT.

There are a few counts of this clonotype. The chain has TRBV7-7 and TRBJ2-5, with 14 bases fitting TRBD2. This CDR3 has 18 residues. In germline, CDR1 is SSHAT, CDR2 FNYEAQ (reference sequence). Trimming took 2 bases from V and 4 from J; bases not matched to a gene: 9. For the CDR3, the DNA is TGTGCCAGCAGCTTACGACTCGGACTAGCGGGAGGTCTAGAGACCCAGTACTTC. The encoded protein is CASSLRLGLAGGLETQYF.

CDR3 nucleotides: TGTGCCAGCAGTGCATCCCCGGGACAGAATCAGCCCCAGCATTTT. This translates into CASSASPGQNQPQHF. This chain joins TRBV6-4 and TRBJ1-5, with 7 nucleotides matching TRBD1. Germline V gene lookup returns CDR1 MRHNA and CDR2 SNTAGT. The V and J ends lost 4 bases and 4 bases, in that order; junction bases with no gene match: 7. This CDR3 comprises 15 residues.

The chain carries TRBV10-3 and TRBJ2-7, with D possibly being TRBD1 (6 bases). The CDR3 runs to 14 residues. Germline loops: CDR1 ENHRY, CDR2 SYGVKD. V was cut by 10 bases and J by 0 bases, with 16 bases left in between. Here the CDR3 reads CATQGLPSSYEQYF. The CDR3 region has the DNA TGTGCCACCCAGGGGCTTCCGAGCTCCTACGAGCAGTACTTC.

In DNA form, the CDR3 reads TGTGCCAGCAGCTCTGACGGGGATTCACCCCTCCACTTT. Its protein is CASSSDGDSPLHF. The rearrangement uses TRBV11-3 and TRBJ1-6; D is uncertain. Trimming left V 4 bases short and J 8 bases short, with 9 bases between. This CDR3 has 13 residues. CDR1 and CDR2 (germline): SGHNT, YENEEA. Using reference TRBV11-3 and TRBJ1-6 for the parts outside the CDR3, the full variable domain is EAGVVQSPRYKIIEKKQPVAFWCNPISGHNTLYWYLQNLGQGPELLIRYENEEAVDDSQLPKDRFSAERLKGVDSTLKIQPAELGDSAVYLCASSSDGDSPLHFGNGTRLTVT.

J is TRBJ1-1 and V is TRBV9, with a possible D match to TRBD1 (5 bases). Germline CDR1 SGDLS, CDR2 YYNGEE. V lost 1 base to trimming and J lost 4 bases, with 8 bases between them. The CDR3 has 13 amino acids. This CDR3 reads CASSVFDSTEAFF. Written as DNA, the CDR3 is TGTGCCAGCAGCGTATTTGACAGCACTGAAGCTTTCTTT. The full variable domain, rest sourced from reference TRBV9 and TRBJ1-1, is DSGVTQTPKHLITATGQRVTLRCSPRSGDLSVYWYQQSLDQGLQFLIQYYNGEERAKGNILERFSAQQFPDLHSELNLSSLELGDSALYFCASSVFDSTEAFFGQGTRLTVV.

This clonotype was observed a few times. The chain carries TRBV20-1 and TRBJ2-2; 7 bases fit TRBD1. Germline CDR1 DFQATT, CDR2 SNEGSKA (reference sequence). With V trimmed by 0 bases and J by 5 bases, 12 bases remained unmatched. This CDR3 has 17 residues. CDR3 sequence: CSARDPKLGTATGELFF. The DNA for the CDR3 is TGCAGTGCTAGAGATCCTAAACTCGGGACAGCGACCGGGGAGCTGTTTTTT.